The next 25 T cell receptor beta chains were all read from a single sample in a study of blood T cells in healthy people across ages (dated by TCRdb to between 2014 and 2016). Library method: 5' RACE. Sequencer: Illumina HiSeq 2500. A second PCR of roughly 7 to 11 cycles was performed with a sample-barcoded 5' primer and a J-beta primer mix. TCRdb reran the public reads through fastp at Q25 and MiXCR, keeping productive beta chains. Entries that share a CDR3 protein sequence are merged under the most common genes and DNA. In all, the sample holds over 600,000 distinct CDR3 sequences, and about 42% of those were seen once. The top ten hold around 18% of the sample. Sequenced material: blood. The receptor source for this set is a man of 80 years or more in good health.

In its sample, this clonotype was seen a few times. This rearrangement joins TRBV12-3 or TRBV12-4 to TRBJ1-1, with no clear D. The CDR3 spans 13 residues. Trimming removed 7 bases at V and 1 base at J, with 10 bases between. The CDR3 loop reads CASNQYRNTEAFF. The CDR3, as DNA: TGTGCCAGCAACCAGTACAGGAACACTGAAGCTTTCTTT.

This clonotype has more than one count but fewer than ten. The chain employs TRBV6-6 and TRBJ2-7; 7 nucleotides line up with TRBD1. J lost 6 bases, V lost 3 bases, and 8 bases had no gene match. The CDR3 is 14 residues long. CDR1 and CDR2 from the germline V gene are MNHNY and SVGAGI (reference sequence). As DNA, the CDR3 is TGTGCCAGCAGTTATGATAGGGGGCTAAGCGAGCAGTACTTC. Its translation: CASSYDRGLSEQYF.

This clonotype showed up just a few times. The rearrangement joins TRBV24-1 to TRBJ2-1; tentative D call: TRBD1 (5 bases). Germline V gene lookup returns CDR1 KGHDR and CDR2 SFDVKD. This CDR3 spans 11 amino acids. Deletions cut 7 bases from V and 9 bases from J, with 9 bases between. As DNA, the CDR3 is TGTGCCACCAGAGGGGCCAGTGAGCAGTTCTTC. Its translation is CATRGASEQFF.

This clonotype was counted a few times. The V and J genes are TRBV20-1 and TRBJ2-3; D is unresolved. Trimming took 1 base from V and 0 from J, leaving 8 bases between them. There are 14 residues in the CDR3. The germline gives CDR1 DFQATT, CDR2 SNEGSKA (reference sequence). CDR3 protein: CSARGTASTDTQYF. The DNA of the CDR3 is TGCAGTGCTAGAGGAACAGCTAGCACAGATACGCAGTATTTT.

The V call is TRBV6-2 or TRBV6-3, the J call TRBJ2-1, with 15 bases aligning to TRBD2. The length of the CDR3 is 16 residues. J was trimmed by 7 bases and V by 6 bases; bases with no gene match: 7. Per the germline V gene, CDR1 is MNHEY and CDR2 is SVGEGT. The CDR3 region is CASSPGLAGGRNEQFF. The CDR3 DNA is TGTGCCAGCAGCCCCGGACTAGCGGGAGGGAGGAATGAGCAGTTCTTC.

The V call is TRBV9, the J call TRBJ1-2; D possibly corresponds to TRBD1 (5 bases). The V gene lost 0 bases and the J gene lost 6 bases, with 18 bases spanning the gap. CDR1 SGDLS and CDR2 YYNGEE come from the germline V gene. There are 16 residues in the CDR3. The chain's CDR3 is CASSVAEGRGMHGYTF. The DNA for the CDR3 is TGTGCCAGCAGCGTAGCCGAGGGGCGGGGAATGCATGGCTACACCTTC.

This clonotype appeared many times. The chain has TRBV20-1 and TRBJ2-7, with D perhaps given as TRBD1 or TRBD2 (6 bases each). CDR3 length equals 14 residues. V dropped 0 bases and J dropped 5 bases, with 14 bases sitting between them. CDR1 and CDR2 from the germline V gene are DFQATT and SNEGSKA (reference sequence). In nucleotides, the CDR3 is TGCAGTGCTAGAGATCTTAGAGGGGGGAACGAGCAGTACTTC. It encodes CSARDLRGGNEQYF.

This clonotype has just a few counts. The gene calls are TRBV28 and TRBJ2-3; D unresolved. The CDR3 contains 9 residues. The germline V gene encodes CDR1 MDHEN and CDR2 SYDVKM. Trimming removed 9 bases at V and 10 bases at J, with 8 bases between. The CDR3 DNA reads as TGTGCCAGATGTTCCGCGCAGTATTTT. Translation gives CARCSAQYF.

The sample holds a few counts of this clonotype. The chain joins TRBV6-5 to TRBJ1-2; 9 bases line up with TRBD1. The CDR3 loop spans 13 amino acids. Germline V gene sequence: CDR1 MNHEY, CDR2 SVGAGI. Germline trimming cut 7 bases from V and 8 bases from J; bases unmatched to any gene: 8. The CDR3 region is CASNTRQGGGYTF. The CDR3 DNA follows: TGTGCCAGCAATACAAGACAGGGGGGGGGCTACACCTTC.

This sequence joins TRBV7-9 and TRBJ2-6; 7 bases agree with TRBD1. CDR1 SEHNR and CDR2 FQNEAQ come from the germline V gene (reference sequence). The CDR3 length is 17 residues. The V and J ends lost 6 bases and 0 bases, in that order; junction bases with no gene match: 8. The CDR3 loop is CASSRGPVFSGANVLTF. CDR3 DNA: TGTGCCAGCAGTAGGGGGCCTGTCTTCTCTGGGGCCAACGTCCTGACTTTC. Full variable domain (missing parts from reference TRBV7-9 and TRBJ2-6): DTGVSQNPRHKITKRGQNVTFRCDPISEHNRLYWYRQTLGQGPEFLTYFQNEAQLEKSRLLSDRFSAERPKGSFSTLEIQRTEQGDSAMYLCASSRGPVFSGANVLTFGAGSRLTVL.

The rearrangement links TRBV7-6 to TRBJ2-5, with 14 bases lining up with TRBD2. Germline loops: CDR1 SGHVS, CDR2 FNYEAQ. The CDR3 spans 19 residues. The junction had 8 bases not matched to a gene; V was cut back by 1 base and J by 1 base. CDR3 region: CASSLGAGLAGARQETQYF. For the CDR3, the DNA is TGTGCCAGCAGCTTAGGCGCGGGACTAGCGGGAGCCCGCCAAGAGACCCAGTACTTC.

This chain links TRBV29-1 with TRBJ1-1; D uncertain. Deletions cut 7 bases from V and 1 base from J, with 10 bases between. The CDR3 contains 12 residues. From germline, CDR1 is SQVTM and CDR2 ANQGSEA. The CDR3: CSAVMGNTEAFF. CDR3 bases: TGCAGCGCCGTCATGGGGAACACTGAAGCTTTCTTT.

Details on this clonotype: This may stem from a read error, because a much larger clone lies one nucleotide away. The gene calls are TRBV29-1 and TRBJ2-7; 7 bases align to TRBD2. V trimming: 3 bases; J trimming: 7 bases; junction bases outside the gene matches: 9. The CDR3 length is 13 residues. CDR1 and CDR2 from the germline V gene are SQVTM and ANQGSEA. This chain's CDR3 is CSVDGRERIEQYF. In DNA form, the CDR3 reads TGCAGCGTTGACGGGCGGGAGAGAATTGAGCAGTACTTC.

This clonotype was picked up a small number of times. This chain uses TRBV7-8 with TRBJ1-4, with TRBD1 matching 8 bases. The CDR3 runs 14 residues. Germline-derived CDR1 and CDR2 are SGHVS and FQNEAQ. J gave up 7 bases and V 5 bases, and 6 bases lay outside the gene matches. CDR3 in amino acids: CASSEDRGSEKLFF. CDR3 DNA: TGTGCCAGCAGCGAAGACAGGGGAAGTGAAAAACTGTTTTTT. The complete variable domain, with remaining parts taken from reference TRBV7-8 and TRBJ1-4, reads GAGVSQSPRYKVAKRGQDVALRCDPISGHVSLFWYQQALGQGPEFLTYFQNEAQLDKSGLPSDRFFAERPEGSVSTLKIQRTQQEDSAVYLCASSEDRGSEKLFFGSGTQLSVL.

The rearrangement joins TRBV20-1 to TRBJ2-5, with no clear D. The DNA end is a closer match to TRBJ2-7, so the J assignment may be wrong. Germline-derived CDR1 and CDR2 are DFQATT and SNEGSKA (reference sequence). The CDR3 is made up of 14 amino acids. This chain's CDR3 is CSASAPLCPYEQYF. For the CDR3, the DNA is TGCAGTGCTAGTGCTCCTTTATGCCCCTACGAGCAGTACTTC.

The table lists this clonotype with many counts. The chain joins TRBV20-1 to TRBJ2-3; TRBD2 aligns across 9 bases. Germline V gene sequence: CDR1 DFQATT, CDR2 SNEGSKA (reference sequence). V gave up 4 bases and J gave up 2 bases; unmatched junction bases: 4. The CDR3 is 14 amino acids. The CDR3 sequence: CSAKPGLATDTQYF. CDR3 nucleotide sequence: TGCAGTGCTAAGCCGGGACTAGCCACAGATACGCAGTATTTT.

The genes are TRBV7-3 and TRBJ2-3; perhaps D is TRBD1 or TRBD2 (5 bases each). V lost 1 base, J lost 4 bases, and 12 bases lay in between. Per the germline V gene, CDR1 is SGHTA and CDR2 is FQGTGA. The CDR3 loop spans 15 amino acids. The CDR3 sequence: CASSLRGRTSDTQYF. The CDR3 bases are TGTGCCAGCAGCTTAAGGGGCAGGACTTCAGATACGCAGTATTTT.

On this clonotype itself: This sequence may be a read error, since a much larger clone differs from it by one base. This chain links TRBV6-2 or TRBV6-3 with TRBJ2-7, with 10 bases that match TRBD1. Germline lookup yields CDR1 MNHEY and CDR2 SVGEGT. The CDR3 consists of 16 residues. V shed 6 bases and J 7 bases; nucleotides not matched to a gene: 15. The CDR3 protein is CASRPPRDRGYNEQYF. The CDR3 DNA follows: TGTGCCAGCAGGCCCCCTCGGGACAGGGGCTACAATGAGCAGTACTTC.

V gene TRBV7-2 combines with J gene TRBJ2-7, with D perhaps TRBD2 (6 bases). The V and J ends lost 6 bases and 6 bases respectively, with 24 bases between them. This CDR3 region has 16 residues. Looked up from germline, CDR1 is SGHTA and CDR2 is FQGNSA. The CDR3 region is CASRDHPRSGWGEQYF. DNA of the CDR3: TGTGCCAGCAGGGACCATCCGAGGAGCGGGTGGGGCGAGCAGTACTTC.

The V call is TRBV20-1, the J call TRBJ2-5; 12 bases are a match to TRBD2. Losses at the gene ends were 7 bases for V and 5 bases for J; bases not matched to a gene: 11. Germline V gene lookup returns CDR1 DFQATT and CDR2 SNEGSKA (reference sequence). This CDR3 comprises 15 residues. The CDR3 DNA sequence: TGCAGTGTCAGCTCCCCTAGCGGGAGGGCTGAGACCCAGTACTTC. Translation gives CSVSSPSGRAETQYF.

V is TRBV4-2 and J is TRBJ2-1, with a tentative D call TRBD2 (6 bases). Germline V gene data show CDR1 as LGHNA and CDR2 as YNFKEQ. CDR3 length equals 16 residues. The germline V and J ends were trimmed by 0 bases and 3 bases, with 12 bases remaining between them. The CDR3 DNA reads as TGTGCCAGCAGCCAAGATATTAGCGGAAACTACAATGAGCAGTTCTTC. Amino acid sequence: CASSQDISGNYNEQFF.

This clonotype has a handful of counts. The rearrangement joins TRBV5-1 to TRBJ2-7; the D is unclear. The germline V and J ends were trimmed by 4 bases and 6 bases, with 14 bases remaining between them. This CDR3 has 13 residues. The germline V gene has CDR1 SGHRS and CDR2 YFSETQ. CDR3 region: CASSLDINSEQYF. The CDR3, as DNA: TGCGCCAGCAGCCTCGACATTAACAGCGAGCAGTACTTC.

CDR3: CSVEEVGKGYEQYF. The CDR3 bases are TGCAGCGTTGAAGAGGTAGGAAAGGGCTACGAGCAGTACTTC. The rearrangement uses TRBV29-1 and TRBJ2-5; D gene unclear. The J call is in doubt because the DNA end fits TRBJ2-7 better. The CDR3 sequence is 14 residues long. Germline-derived CDR1 and CDR2 are SQVTM and ANQGSEA.

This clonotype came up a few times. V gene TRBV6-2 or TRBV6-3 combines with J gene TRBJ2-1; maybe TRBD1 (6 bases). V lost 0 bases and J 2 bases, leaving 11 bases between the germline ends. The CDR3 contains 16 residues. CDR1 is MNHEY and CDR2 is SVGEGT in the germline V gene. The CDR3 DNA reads TGTGCCAGCAGTTACTCGCAACAGGGAGCCTACAATGAGCAGTTCTTC. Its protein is CASSYSQQGAYNEQFF.

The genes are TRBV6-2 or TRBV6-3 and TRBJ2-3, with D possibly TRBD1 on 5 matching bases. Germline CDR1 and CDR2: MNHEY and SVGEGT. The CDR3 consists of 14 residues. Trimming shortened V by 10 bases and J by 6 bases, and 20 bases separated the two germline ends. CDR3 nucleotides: TGTGCCACCTCGGGCTGGGCCAGGGATGATACGCAGTATTTT. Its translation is CATSGWARDDTQYF.